This record concerns one T cell receptor beta chain sequence. Its target is unknown. The CDR3 is made up of 14 amino acids. V dropped 4 bases and J dropped 4; count of bases not matched to a gene: 5. Germline values: CDR1 LGHNA, CDR2 YSLEER. The record originates from a study of cytomegalovirus exposure and HLA in healthy donors. Study overall: T cells numbering 150 million to 200 million yielded roughly 120 million unique TCR beta sequences in an earlier analysis. General study findings and limits: TCR beta chains associated with HLA were, in a later analysis, more clonally expanded than equally common others. Using the classifier, cytomegalovirus status was reportedly diagnosed with high specificity and sensitivity.

Investigators did not record CMV serostatus for this donor. This PCR relied on a set of 60 Vbeta primers and 13 Jbeta primers. The assay was immunoSEQ multiplex PCR, and TCRdb's table has in-frame clones only and misses some. The table has more than 200,000 clones, about 85% seen once; the top ten hold 1% to 1.5%. The TCR originated in a human donor in good health. The V call is TRBV4-3, the J call TRBJ1-2; 8 bases are a match to TRBD1. Sequences were obtained from PBMCs. The CDR3 nucleotides read TGCGCCAGCAGCCCGTCACAGGGGGTCTATGGCTACACCTTC. Translating it yields CASSPSQGVYGYTF.